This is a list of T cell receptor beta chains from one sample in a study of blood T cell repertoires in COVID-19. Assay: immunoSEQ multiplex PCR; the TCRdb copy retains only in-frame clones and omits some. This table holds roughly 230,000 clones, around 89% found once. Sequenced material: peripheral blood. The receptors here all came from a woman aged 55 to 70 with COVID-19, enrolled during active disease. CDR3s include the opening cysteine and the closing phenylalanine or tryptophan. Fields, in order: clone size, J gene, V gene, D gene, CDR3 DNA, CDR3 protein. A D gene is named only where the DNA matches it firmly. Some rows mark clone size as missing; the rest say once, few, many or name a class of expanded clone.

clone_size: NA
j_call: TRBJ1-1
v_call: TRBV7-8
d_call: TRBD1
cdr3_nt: TGTGCCAGCAGCTCGGGACAGGGAACCCCGAACGCTGAAGCTTTCTTT
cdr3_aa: CASSSGQGTPNAEAFF

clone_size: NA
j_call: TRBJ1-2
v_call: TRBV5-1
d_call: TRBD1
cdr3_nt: TGCGCCAGCAGCCAGGGGGAGTCCTATGGCTACACCTTC
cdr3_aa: CASSQGESYGYTF

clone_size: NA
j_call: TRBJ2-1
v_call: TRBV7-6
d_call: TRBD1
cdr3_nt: TGTGCCAGCAGTCAACAGGGGAGCAATGAGCAGTTCTTC
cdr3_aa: CASSQQGSNEQFF

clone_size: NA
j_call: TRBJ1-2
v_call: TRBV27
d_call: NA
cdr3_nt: TGTGCCAGCAGAACTAATAGTCAGCCTTACCCCTTATACTATGGCTACACCTTC
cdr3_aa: CASRTNSQPYPLYYGYTF

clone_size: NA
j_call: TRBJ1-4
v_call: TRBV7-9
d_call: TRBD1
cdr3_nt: TGTGCCAGCAGCCTACGGACAGGGACAAATGAAAAACTGTTTTTT
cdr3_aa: CASSLRTGTNEKLFF

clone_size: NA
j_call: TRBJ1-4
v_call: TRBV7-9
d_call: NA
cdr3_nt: TGTGCCAGCAGCCCCCAGCGAGGAACTAATGAAAAACTGTTTTTT
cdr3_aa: CASSPQRGTNEKLFF

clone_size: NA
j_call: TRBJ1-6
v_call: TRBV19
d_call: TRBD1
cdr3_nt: TGTGCCAGTAGTATGAGTTCGGCTATCCGACAGGGACAAAATTCACCCCTCCACTTT
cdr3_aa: CASSMSSAIRQGQNSPLHF

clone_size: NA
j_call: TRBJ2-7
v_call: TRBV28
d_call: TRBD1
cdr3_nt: TGTGCCAGCTACGGACAGGAACCCTCCTACGAGCAGTACTTC
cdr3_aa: CASYGQEPSYEQYF

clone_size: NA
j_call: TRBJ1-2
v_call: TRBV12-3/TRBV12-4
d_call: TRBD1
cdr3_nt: TGTGCCAGCAGTTCCCGGGACAGCCGGGCCCACTTC
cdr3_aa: CASSSRDSRAHF

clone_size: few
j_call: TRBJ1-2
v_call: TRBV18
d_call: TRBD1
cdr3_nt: TGTGCCAGCTCACCCGACAGGGGCGGCTACACCTTC
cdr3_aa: CASSPDRGGYTF

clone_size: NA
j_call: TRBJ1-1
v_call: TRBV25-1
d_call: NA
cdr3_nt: TGTGCCAGCAGTGAAGTCCTAGGGGGCACTGAAGCTTTCTTT
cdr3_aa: CASSEVLGGTEAFF

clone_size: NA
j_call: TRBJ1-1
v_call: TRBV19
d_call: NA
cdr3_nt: TGTGCCAGTACTCTGGGAGGGGTGAACACTGAAGCTTTCTTT
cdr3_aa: CASTLGGVNTEAFF

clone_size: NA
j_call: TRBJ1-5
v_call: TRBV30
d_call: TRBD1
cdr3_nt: TGTGCCTGGAGTGGACAGGGGAATCAGCCCCAGCATTTT
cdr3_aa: CAWSGQGNQPQHF

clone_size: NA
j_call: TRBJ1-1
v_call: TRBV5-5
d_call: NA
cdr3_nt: TGTGCCAGCAGGAGGGCCCCTGAGAACACTGAAGCTTTCTTT
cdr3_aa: CASRRAPENTEAFF

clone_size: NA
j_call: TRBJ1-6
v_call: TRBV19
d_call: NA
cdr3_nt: TGTGCCAGTACTCCCTCGGGGGGGTACTCCTATAATTCACCCCTCCACTTT
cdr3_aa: CASTPSGGYSYNSPLHF

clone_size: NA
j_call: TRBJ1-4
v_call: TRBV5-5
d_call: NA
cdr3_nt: TGTGCCAGCAGCTTGGACAGGGAGCGAGAAAAACTGTTTTTT
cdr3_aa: CASSLDREREKLFF

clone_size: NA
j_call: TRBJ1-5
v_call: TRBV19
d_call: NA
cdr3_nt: TGTGCCAGTAGTACCTCATTCGGACAAATTAGCAATCAGCCCCAGCATTTT
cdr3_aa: CASSTSFGQISNQPQHF

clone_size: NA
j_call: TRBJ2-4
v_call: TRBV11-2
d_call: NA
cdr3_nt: TGTGCCAGCAGGCAGGGCGGCAAAAACATTCAGTACTTC
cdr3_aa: CASRQGGKNIQYF

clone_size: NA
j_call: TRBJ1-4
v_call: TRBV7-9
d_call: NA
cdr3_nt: TGTGCCAGCAGCTTACAGGAAAAACTGTTTTTT
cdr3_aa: CASSLQEKLFF

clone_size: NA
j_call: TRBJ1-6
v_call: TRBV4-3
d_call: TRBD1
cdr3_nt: TGCGCCAGCAGCCAAGTATTTGGCGGCAGGGGGCTTGGGAATTCACCCCTCCACTTT
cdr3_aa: CASSQVFGGRGLGNSPLHF

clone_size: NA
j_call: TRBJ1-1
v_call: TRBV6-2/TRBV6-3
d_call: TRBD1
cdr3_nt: TGTGCCAGCAGTCAGCTCCGGACAGGGAGTTGGGCTTTCTTT
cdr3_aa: CASSQLRTGSWAFF

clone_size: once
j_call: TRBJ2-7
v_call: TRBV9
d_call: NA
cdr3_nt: TGTGCCAGCAGCGTAGGTCCCGGCTCCTACGAGCAGTACTTC
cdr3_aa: CASSVGPGSYEQYF

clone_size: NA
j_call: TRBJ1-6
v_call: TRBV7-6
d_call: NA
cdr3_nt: TGTGCCAGCAGCTTAGGGCACTATAATTCACCCCTCCACTTT
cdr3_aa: CASSLGHYNSPLHF

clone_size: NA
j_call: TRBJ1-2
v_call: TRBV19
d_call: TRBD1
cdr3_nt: TGTGCCAGTAGCTCCTCCGGGACAGGGGCCGCCTACACCTTC
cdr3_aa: CASSSSGTGAAYTF

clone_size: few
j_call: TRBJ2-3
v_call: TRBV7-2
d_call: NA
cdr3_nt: TGTGCCAGCAGCTTAGAGTCGAGGACAGATACGCAGTATTTT
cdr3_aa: CASSLESRTDTQYF

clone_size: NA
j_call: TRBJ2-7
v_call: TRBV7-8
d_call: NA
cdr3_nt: TGTGCCAGCAGCATCCTCTTTAAGGGGGTCGACGAGCAGTACTTC
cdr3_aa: CASSILFKGVDEQYF

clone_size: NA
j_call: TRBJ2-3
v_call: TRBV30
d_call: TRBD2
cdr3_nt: TGTGCCTGGAGTGTACGGGCGGGGGACACAGATACGCAGTATTTT
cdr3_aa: CAWSVRAGDTDTQYF

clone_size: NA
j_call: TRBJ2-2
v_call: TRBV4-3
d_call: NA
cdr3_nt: TGCGCCAGCAGCCTGACTGCAGCGGTCACCGGGGAGCTGTTTTTT
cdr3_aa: CASSLTAAVTGELFF

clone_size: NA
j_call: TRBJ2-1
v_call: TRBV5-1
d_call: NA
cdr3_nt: TGCGCCAGCAGCTTGGCACTTCTCAATGAGCAGTTCTTC
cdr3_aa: CASSLALLNEQFF

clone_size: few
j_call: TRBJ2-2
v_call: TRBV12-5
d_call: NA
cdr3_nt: TGTGCTAGTGGTGAAGAATCGGGTTTCCTCAACACCGGGGAGCTGTTTTTT
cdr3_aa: CASGEESGFLNTGELFF

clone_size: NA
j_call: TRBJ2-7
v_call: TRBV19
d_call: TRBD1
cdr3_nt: TGTGCCAGTAGAAGGACAGGTGGCGAGCAGTACTTC
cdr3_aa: CASRRTGGEQYF

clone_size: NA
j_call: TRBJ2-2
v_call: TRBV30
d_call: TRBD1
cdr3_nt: TGTGCCTGGACCCGAGGGGGACAGGGTGTCGGGGAGCTGTTTTTT
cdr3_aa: CAWTRGGQGVGELFF

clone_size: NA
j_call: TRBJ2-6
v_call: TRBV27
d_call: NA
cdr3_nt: TGTGCCAGCAGTTTATTCGGGGATATACTCGCCTCTGGGACCAACGTCCTGACTTTC
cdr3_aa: CASSLFGDILASGTNVLTF

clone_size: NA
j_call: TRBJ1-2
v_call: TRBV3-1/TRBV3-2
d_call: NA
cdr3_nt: TGTGCCAGCAGCCAACAGGTCGGCTATGGCTACACCTTC
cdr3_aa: CASSQQVGYGYTF

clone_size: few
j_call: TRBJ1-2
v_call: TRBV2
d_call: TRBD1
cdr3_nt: TGTGCCAGCAGCCGGACAGGGGGCATCTACTATGGCTACACCTTC
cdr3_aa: CASSRTGGIYYGYTF

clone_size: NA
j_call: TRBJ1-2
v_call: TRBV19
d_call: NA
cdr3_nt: TGTGCCAGTAGAAAAGTTGGCGGGGGTTATGGCTACACCTTC
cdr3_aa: CASRKVGGGYGYTF

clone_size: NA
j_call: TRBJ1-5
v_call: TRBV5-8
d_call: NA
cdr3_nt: TGTGCCAGCAACCACCCGGGGGGCCAGCCCCAGCATTTT
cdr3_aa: CASNHPGGQPQHF

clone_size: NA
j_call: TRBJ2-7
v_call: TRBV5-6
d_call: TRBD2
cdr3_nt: TGTGCCAGCAGCCTCGGACTAGCGGGGGACTACGAGCAGTACTTC
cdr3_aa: CASSLGLAGDYEQYF

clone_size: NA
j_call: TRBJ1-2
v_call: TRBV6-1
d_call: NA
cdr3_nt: TGTGCCAGCAGTGAAGCAGTCTTGAGAGGCTACACCTTC
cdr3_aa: CASSEAVLRGYTF

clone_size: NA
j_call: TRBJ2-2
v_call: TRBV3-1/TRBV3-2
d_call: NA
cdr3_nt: TGTGCCAGCAGCTTTCAGGGCCTCCTGAACACCGGGGAGCTGTTTTTT
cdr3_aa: CASSFQGLLNTGELFF

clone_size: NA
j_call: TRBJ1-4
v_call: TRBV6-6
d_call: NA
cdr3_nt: TGTGCCAGCAGCCGCGGGGCAACTAATGAAAAACTGTTTTTT
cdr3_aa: CASSRGATNEKLFF

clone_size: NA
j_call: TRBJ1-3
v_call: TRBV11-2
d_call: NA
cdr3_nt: TGTGCCAGCACCCTATCAGGGGTAGGTTCTACCTCTGGAAACACCATATATTTT
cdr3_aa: CASTLSGVGSTSGNTIYF

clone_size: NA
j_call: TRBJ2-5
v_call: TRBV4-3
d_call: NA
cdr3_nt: TGCGCCAGCAGCCGAACAGGGAGGGTGAGGGAGACCCAGTACTTC
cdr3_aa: CASSRTGRVRETQYF

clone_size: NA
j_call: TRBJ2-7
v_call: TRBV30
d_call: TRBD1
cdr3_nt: TGTGCCTGGAGTGTCTTTTGGGGGGGACAGGGGATATACGAGCAGTACTTC
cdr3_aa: CAWSVFWGGQGIYEQYF

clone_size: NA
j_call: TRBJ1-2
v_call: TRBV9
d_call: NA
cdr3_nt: TGTGCCAGCAGCGTTGACAGTACATCTTGGAGCTACACCTTC
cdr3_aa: CASSVDSTSWSYTF

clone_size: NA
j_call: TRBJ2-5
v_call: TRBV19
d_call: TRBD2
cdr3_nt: TGTGCCAGTAGTTCGTGGGGACTAGCGGGAAGTTCTGGTGAGACCCAGTACTTC
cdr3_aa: CASSSWGLAGSSGETQYF

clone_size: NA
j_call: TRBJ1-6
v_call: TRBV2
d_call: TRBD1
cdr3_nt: TGTGCCAGCAGTGACCGACAGGGGGGAGTATCACCCCTCCACTTT
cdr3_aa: CASSDRQGGVSPLHF

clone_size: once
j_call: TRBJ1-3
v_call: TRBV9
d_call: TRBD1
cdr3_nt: TGTGCCAGCAGCGTAGCGGGGACAGTAAACACCATATATTTT
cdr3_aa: CASSVAGTVNTIYF

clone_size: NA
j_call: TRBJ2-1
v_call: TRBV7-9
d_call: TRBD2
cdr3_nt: TGTGCCAGCAGTACTACCGGGACTAGCAACTTAGGTGAGCAGTTCTTC
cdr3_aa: CASSTTGTSNLGEQFF

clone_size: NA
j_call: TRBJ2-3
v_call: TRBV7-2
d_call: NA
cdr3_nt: TGTGCCAGCAGCTTGGGGGGGGGCTATATCGCAAGCACAGATACGCAGTATTTT
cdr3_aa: CASSLGGGYIASTDTQYF

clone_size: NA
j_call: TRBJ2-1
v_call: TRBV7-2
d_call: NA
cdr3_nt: TGTGCCAGCAGCCCCCCCGGGAGCGGATACAATGAGCAGTTCTTC
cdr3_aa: CASSPPGSGYNEQFF

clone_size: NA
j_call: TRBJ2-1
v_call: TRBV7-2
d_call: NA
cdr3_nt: TGTGCCAGCAGCTTACCGACAGCCTACAATGAGCAGTTCTTC
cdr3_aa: CASSLPTAYNEQFF

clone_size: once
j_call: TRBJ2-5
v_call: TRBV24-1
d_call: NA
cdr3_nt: TGTGCCACCAGTGATAATGGTAGAGAGACCCAGTACTTC
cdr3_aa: CATSDNGRETQYF